A single sample is the source of the 32 T cell receptor beta chains below, sequenced in a study of cytomegalovirus exposure and HLA in healthy donors. 13 Jbeta primers and 60 Vbeta primers were used for the PCR. Profiled with immunoSEQ multiplex PCR; TCRdb holds only in-frame clones, not every one. The sample contains some 65,000 clones, around 73% of which appear only once. The specimen sequenced was PBMCs. The receptors stem from a girl aged 5-17 years in good health and CMV-seropositive.

V is TRBV25-1 and J is TRBJ1-2, with 11 bases that match TRBD1. The CDR3 loop spans 16 amino acids. V lost 6 bases, J lost 1 base, and 7 bases stayed unmatched. Germline values: CDR1 MGHDK, CDR2 SYGVNS. The CDR3 region has the DNA TGTGCCAGCAGCCCCAGGACAGGGGGCAGTAACTATGGCTACACCTTC. It codes for CASSPRTGGSNYGYTF.

The chain has TRBV20-1 and TRBJ1-4, with D perhaps TRBD1 (6 bases). V shed 6 bases and J shed 5 bases, with 7 bases lying between them. CDR3 length equals 11 residues. Looked up from germline, CDR1 is DFQATT and CDR2 is SNEGSKA (reference sequence). The CDR3 is CSAQGNEKLFF. In DNA form, the CDR3 reads TGCAGTGCACAGGGAAATGAAAAACTGTTTTTT.

The chain joins TRBV7-9 to TRBJ1-4; 7 bases are a match to TRBD1. The CDR3 consists of 14 residues. Unmatched junction bases numbered 7, after V lost 6 bases and J lost 6 bases. The germline gives CDR1 SEHNR, CDR2 FQNEAQ (reference sequence). CDR3 in DNA: TGTGCCAGCAGATTTCCGGGACAGTATGAAAAACTGTTTTTT. It specifies CASRFPGQYEKLFF. Looking up the rest from reference TRBV7-9 and TRBJ1-4 gives the full variable domain: DTGVSQNPRHKITKRGQNVTFRCDPISEHNRLYWYRQTLGQGPEFLTYFQNEAQLEKSRLLSDRFSAERPKGSFSTLEIQRTEQGDSAMYLCASRFPGQYEKLFFGSGTQLSVL.

V is TRBV7-9 and J is TRBJ2-2, with D tentatively TRBD2 (5 bases). Germline V gives CDR1 SEHNR, CDR2 FQNEAQ (reference sequence). This CDR3 comprises 12 residues. V was cut by 5 bases and J by 6 bases, with 7 bases left in between. CDR3 protein: CASSLGAGELFF. Written as DNA, the CDR3 is TGTGCCAGCAGCCTCGGGGCCGGGGAGCTGTTTTTT.

J is TRBJ1-3 and V is TRBV7-2, with D unclear. CDR1 and CDR2 (germline): SGHTA, FQGNSA. V was pared by 5 bases and J by 0 bases, with 8 bases between. The CDR3 totals 14 residues. For the CDR3, the DNA is TGTGCCAGCAGCCCGGTCGACTCTGGAAACACCATATATTTT. It translates to CASSPVDSGNTIYF.

The V and J genes are TRBV30 and TRBJ1-2; a weak D match, TRBD1 (5 bases). This CDR3 is built from 14 residues. The V and J ends lost 3 bases and 2 bases respectively, with 13 bases between them. Germline lookup yields CDR1 GTSNPN and CDR2 SVGIG (reference sequence). CDR3 in amino acids: CAWRGGGRNYGYTF. CDR3 bases: TGTGCCTGGAGGGGGGGAGGACGGAACTATGGCTACACCTTC.

The rearrangement uses TRBV7-2 and TRBJ2-7; 7 bases map to TRBD2. The CDR3 is 15 amino acids. With V trimmed by 5 bases and J by 4 bases, 11 bases remained unmatched. Germline CDR1 is SGHTA and CDR2 is FQGNSA. CDR3 sequence: CASSQLGGVGYEQYF. CDR3 DNA sequence: TGTGCCAGCAGCCAACTTGGGGGGGTAGGATACGAGCAGTACTTC. Full variable domain (missing parts from reference TRBV7-2 and TRBJ2-7): GAGVSQSPSNKVTEKGKDVELRCDPISGHTALYWYRQSLGQGLEFLIYFQGNSAPDKSGLPSDRFSAERTGGSVSTLTIQRTQQEDSAVYLCASSQLGGVGYEQYFGPGTRLTVT.

The CDR3 protein is CASSPELDRGGEPLHF. CDR3 coding DNA: TGTGCCAGCAGCCCCGAGTTGGACAGGGGGGGAGAGCCCCTCCACTTT. The V call is TRBV5-4, the J call TRBJ1-6; TRBD1 matches 10 bases. V gave up 4 bases and J gave up 13 bases; unmatched junction bases: 14. The CDR3 contains 16 residues. CDR1 and CDR2 from the germline V gene are SGHNT and YYREEE (reference sequence).

This clone has a handful of counts. The V and J genes are TRBV6-5 and TRBJ2-2; maybe TRBD2 (6 bases). Germline values: CDR1 MNHEY, CDR2 SVGAGI. The CDR3 has 14 residues. V was pared by 6 bases and J by 3 bases, with 11 bases between. The CDR3 DNA sequence: TGTGCCAGCAGGGCGAGCGGGTACACCGGGGAGCTGTTTTTT. Translated: CASRASGYTGELFF.

This clone was detected only a few times. The chain employs TRBV28 and TRBJ2-7; 7 bases are shared with TRBD2. Germline CDR1 MDHEN, CDR2 SYDVKM. J gave up 3 bases and V 9 bases, and 14 bases lay outside the gene matches. This CDR3 contains 15 residues. The CDR3 bases are TGTGCCAGTAGGTGGAGCGGGACCCCAAACTACGAGCAGTACTTC. Its translation is CASRWSGTPNYEQYF.

CDR3 sequence reads: CASSLWGGTRNSPLHF. The DNA of the CDR3 is TGTGCCAGCAGTTTATGGGGGGGGACTCGGAATTCACCCCTCCACTTT. This sequence joins TRBV28 and TRBJ1-6, with TRBD1 as a possible D gene (5 bases). Between the trimmed V and J ends, which lost 0 bases and 7 bases, there was a span of 13 bases. Germline V lookup: CDR1 MDHEN, CDR2 SYDVKM. CDR3 length: 16 residues. The variable domain in full, completed from reference TRBV28 and TRBJ1-6, reads DVKVTQSSRYLVKRTGEKVFLECVQDMDHENMFWYRQDPGLGLRLIYFSYDVKMKEKGDIPEGYSVSREKKERFSLILESASTNQTSMYLCASSLWGGTRNSPLHFGNGTRLTVT.

This clone has only a few counts. The CDR3 protein is CASSLPGRPQHF. In DNA, the CDR3 is TGTGCCAGCAGTTTACCTGGGCGGCCCCAGCATTTT. The chain carries TRBV27 and TRBJ1-5; D gene unclear. Germline values: CDR1 MNHEY, CDR2 SMNVEV (reference sequence). The germline V and J ends were trimmed by 2 bases and 9 bases, with 8 bases remaining between them. The CDR3 loop spans 12 amino acids.

The chain uses TRBV28 and TRBJ2-3; a weak D match, TRBD2 (5 bases). This CDR3 is 12 amino acids long. Deletions cut 2 bases from V and 5 bases from J, with 5 bases between. Germline V lookup: CDR1 MDHEN, CDR2 SYDVKM. This CDR3 reads CASSLAGDTQYF. The CDR3 region has the DNA TGTGCCAGCAGTTTAGCGGGAGATACGCAGTATTTT.

The chain couples TRBV30 to TRBJ1-2, with D uncertain. Germline loops: CDR1 GTSNPN, CDR2 SVGIG (reference sequence). With 6 bases removed from V and 2 bases from J, the gap between germline ends came to 13 bases. The CDR3 runs to 13 residues. This CDR3 reads CACRGGGNYGYTF. The CDR3 DNA follows: TGTGCCTGCCGAGGTGGAGGGAACTATGGCTACACCTTC. The whole variable domain, filled in from reference TRBV30 and TRBJ1-2, reads SQTIHQWPATLVQPVGSPLSLECTVEGTSNPNLYWYRQAAGRGLQLLFYSVGIGQISSEVPQNLSASRPQDRQFILSSKKLLLSDSGFYLCACRGGGNYGYTFGSGTRLTVV.

The gene calls are TRBV7-2 and TRBJ2-1; D might be TRBD2 (6 bases). In germline, CDR1 is SGHTA, CDR2 FQGNSA. This CDR3 contains 13 residues. Deletions cut 3 bases from V and 3 bases from J, with 6 bases between. The DNA for the CDR3 is TGTGCCAGCAGCTTGACTAGCTACAATGAGCAGTTCTTC. Its protein is CASSLTSYNEQFF.

V usage is TRBV7-8 and J usage is TRBJ1-1; 7 nucleotides align to TRBD1. Germline loops: CDR1 SGHVS, CDR2 FQNEAQ. This CDR3 comprises 13 residues. With V trimmed by 5 bases and J by 7 bases, 7 bases remained unmatched. The CDR3 protein is CASSPRTGREAFF. As DNA, the CDR3 is TGTGCCAGCAGCCCCCGGACAGGCCGTGAAGCTTTCTTT.

This clone was observed a few times. V and J are TRBV7-2 and TRBJ1-1; TRBD1 is a possible D gene (5 bases). Germline lookup yields CDR1 SGHTA and CDR2 FQGNSA. V was trimmed by 5 bases and J by 5 bases, leaving 12 bases between them. The CDR3 covers 13 residues. Here the CDR3 reads CASSTQGGTEAFF. The CDR3 nucleotides are TGTGCCAGCAGCACGCAGGGTGGTACTGAAGCTTTCTTT.

The gene calls are TRBV27 and TRBJ2-5, with D perhaps TRBD2 (5 bases). Germline V gene lookup returns CDR1 MNHEY and CDR2 SMNVEV (reference sequence). CDR3 size: 14 residues. Trimming removed 8 bases from V and 0 bases from J, with 13 bases in between. The CDR3 DNA reads as TGTGCCAGCTCGAGGGTTAGGTACCAAGAGACCCAGTACTTC. This sequence encodes CASSRVRYQETQYF.

The chain combines TRBV6-5 with TRBJ1-2; D may be TRBD1 (5 bases). Trimming shortened V by 6 bases and J by 3 bases, and 17 bases separated the two germline ends. The CDR3 is 15 amino acids. Germline CDR1 MNHEY, CDR2 SVGAGI. CDR3 protein: CASSRGTPGDYGYTF. The CDR3, as DNA: TGTGCCAGCAGCCGTGGGACCCCGGGGGACTATGGCTACACCTTC.

The chain joins TRBV30 to TRBJ1-1; 11 bases align to TRBD1. Trimming took 1 base from V and 0 from J; bases not matched to a gene: 4. CDR3 length: 16 amino acids. Germline V lookup: CDR1 GTSNPN, CDR2 SVGIG (reference sequence). The CDR3 is CAWSGGTGGMNTEAFF. The CDR3, as DNA: TGTGCCTGGAGTGGGGGGACAGGGGGTATGAACACTGAAGCTTTCTTT.

The V gene is TRBV30, the J gene TRBJ1-1; no firm D call. Per the germline V gene, CDR1 is GTSNPN and CDR2 is SVGIG (reference sequence). The CDR3 has 12 residues. Trimming removed 5 bases from V and 3 bases from J, with 10 bases in between. In nucleotides, the CDR3 is TGTGCCTGGTCTGGGGAGGACACTGAAGCTTTCTTT. This gives the protein CAWSGEDTEAFF.

This clone was seen more than once but under ten times. The chain is built from TRBV6-5 and TRBJ2-3; possibly TRBD2 for D (5 bases). CDR1 is MNHEY and CDR2 is SVGAGI in the germline V gene. V lost 4 bases to trimming and J lost 3 bases, with 14 bases between them. The CDR3 is 15 amino acids. The CDR3, as DNA: TGTGCCAGCAGTTGGGTGGCGGGCAAGACAGATACGCAGTATTTT. Translating gives CASSWVAGKTDTQYF.

This clone is judged medium-sized. The chain carries TRBV6-6 and TRBJ2-3; D possibly corresponds to TRBD2 (6 bases). Germline CDR1 MNHNY, CDR2 SVGAGI (reference sequence). V lost 2 bases, J lost 0 bases, and 6 bases lay in between. The CDR3 runs 14 residues. In nucleotides, the CDR3 is TGTGCCAGCAGTTACCGGGAGAGCACAGATACGCAGTATTTT. It yields the protein CASSYRESTDTQYF.

The V call is TRBV4-2, the J call TRBJ2-7; D gene unclear. This CDR3 contains 16 residues. Germline loops: CDR1 LGHNA, CDR2 YNFKEQ. V was shortened by 0 bases and J by 4 bases, with 16 bases between the two germline ends. The CDR3 DNA reads TGTGCCAGCAGCCAAGATTACCGCGTGCAGGCTTACGAGCAGTACTTC. This translates into CASSQDYRVQAYEQYF.

This clone was recorded a few times. The chain recombines TRBV28 with TRBJ1-1; D gene uncertain. The CDR3 consists of 13 residues. Trimming cost V 6 bases and J 9 bases, with 17 bases left between them. Germline V lookup: CDR1 MDHEN, CDR2 SYDVKM. The CDR3 is CASSPRGEVKAFF. The CDR3 DNA reads as TGTGCCAGCAGCCCTCGCGGGGAAGTGAAAGCTTTCTTT.

On this clone itself: At the DNA level, this CDR3 is encoded by other sequences in the same sample as well. The V and J genes are TRBV28 and TRBJ1-4; D not certain. The ends were cut back, 3 bases at V and 7 bases at J, with 6 bases in the middle. Germline V CDR1 and CDR2: MDHEN, SYDVKM. CDR3 length: 12 residues. CDR3 amino acids: CASSLRGEKLFF. The DNA for the CDR3 is TGTGCCAGCAGTTTGCGGGGTGAAAAACTGTTTTTT.

This chain uses TRBV5-1 with TRBJ2-1; TRBD1 matches at 8 bases. The CDR3 totals 13 residues. Germline lookup yields CDR1 SGHRS and CDR2 YFSETQ. The ends lost 4 bases at V and 4 bases at J; junction bases unmatched: 1. The CDR3 sequence: CASSRDRYNEQFF. The CDR3 region has the DNA TGCGCCAGCAGCCGGGACAGGTACAATGAGCAGTTCTTC.

The chain couples TRBV2 to TRBJ2-5; maybe TRBD2 (7 bases). Trimming cost V 4 bases and J 2 bases, with 17 bases left between them. The CDR3 loop spans 16 amino acids. The V gene's germline CDR1 is SNHLY and CDR2 FYNNEI. The chain's CDR3 is CASSAIRGRGQETQYF. DNA of the CDR3: TGTGCCAGCAGTGCTATTAGGGGGAGGGGGCAAGAGACCCAGTACTTC.

The V call is TRBV7-2, the J call TRBJ2-3; the D is unclear. The CDR3 spans 12 residues. The germline V gene has CDR1 SGHTA and CDR2 FQGNSA. The germline V and J ends were trimmed by 5 bases and 0 bases, with 3 bases remaining between them. Here the CDR3 reads CASSQSTDTQYF. In nucleotides, the CDR3 is TGTGCCAGCAGCCAGAGCACAGATACGCAGTATTTT.

The V call is TRBV5-6, the J call TRBJ2-1; 8 bases fit TRBD1. The V segment lost 4 bases and the J segment 4 bases; nucleotides outside the gene matches: 16. The CDR3 sequence is 18 residues long. Germline V CDR1 and CDR2: SGHDT, YYEEEE. The CDR3 loop is CASSRPVGQEIVYNEQFF. DNA for the CDR3: TGTGCCAGCAGCCGCCCGGTGGGACAGGAAATAGTTTACAATGAGCAGTTCTTC.

The chain links TRBV5-1 to TRBJ2-2; possibly TRBD1 for D (6 bases). Germline assignment: CDR1 SGHRS and CDR2 YFSETQ. V dropped 4 bases and J dropped 5 bases, with 9 bases sitting between them. The CDR3 has 13 amino acids. The CDR3: CASSPQGTGELFF. CDR3 nucleotides: TGCGCCAGCAGCCCACAGGGTACCGGGGAGCTGTTTTTT.

The chain is built from TRBV6-1 and TRBJ2-3; 10 bases line up with TRBD1. The CDR3 is 15 amino acids. Germline trimming cut 6 bases from V and 6 bases from J; bases unmatched to any gene: 9. In germline, CDR1 is MNHNS, CDR2 SASEGT. The CDR3 protein is CASRATGGAGDTQYF. In DNA, the CDR3 is TGTGCCAGCAGAGCGACAGGGGGCGCAGGGGATACGCAGTATTTT.